This T cell receptor (beta chain) was captured in a study of CXCR3-negative and CXCR3-positive naive CD8 T cells. Libraries were UMI-labeled 5' RACE TRB cDNA. After re-calling the 5' RACE reads, TCRdb lists one entry per CDR3 protein, DNA absent. This table holds tens of thousands of distinct CDR3 sequences. Broader study findings: TRB CDR3 properties indicated TCR strength, while surface CD5 was similar across naive subsets. Naive cells with CXCR3 showed TRB CDR3s that were more hydrophobic than those in CXCR3-negative naive cells. Diversity ran similarly high across both naive subsets but far lower in memory CD8+ cells.

Among CD8+ T cells, naive ones were CD45RO-CCR7+CD27+CD95-. For this clonotype: Its antigen is not identified.

This clonotype was obtained from a human donor in good health. Some clones in this sample may be carry-over from other donors' samples. The sample taken for sequencing was naive CXCR3- CD8+ T cells from blood. The subset denotes: CD45RO-CCR7+CD27+CD95- naive CD8+ T cells lacking CXCR3 (TNR3-).

CDR3 loop: CASSLEAQNEKLFF. V and J are TRBV27 and TRBJ1-4. In germline, CDR1 is MNHEY, CDR2 SMNVEV (reference sequence). The CDR3 is 14 residues long.